This TCR beta chain was obtained from a study of blood T cell repertoires in COVID-19. Study context: Sources were T cells, B-cell-depleted T cells, or PBMCs; the material itself was cDNA or gDNA.

This table comes from immunoSEQ multiplex PCR, and its TCRdb copy is limited to in-frame clones, with some not included. Of 250,000 to 350,000 clones listed, about 87% are singletons. This clonotype originated in a woman aged 45-65 years who had recovered from COVID-19. The sequenced sample consisted of PBMCs or T cells enriched from blood (not recorded which).

The CDR3 DNA sequence: TGTGCCAGCAGCGCCCGGGACAGGGGGGATCAGCCCCAGCATTTT. Translation: CASSARDRGDQPQHF. The rearrangement uses TRBV6-2 or TRBV6-3 and TRBJ1-5; 11 positions agree with TRBD1. Germline CDR1 and CDR2: MNHEY and SVGEGT. The CDR3 is 15 amino acids. Trimming took 6 bases from V and 5 from J; bases not matched to a gene: 6.